Listed below are T cell receptor beta chains from one sample, sequenced in a study of blood T cell repertoires in COVID-19. Sequencing used immunoSEQ multiplex PCR; TCRdb keeps in-frame clones, though not all of them. The sample yields fewer than 250,000 clones, 65% to 85% seen once. Sequenced input: PBMCs or T cells enriched from blood (not recorded which). The receptor source for this set is a woman between 40 and 55 years old who had recovered from COVID-19. CDR3s include the opening cysteine and the closing phenylalanine or tryptophan. D genes are given only for firm matches. Clone size is given for some rows only: seen once, a few or many times, or a class if the clone is expanded.

>NA|TRBV6-6|TRBJ2-3|NA
CASSRSTDTQYF
TGTGCCAGCAGCCGTAGCACAGATACGCAGTATTTT
>NA|TRBV29-1|TRBJ2-3|once
CSVARTVTDTQYF
TGCAGCGTTGCCCGGACAGTCACAGATACGCAGTATTTT
>TRBD2|TRBV11-2|TRBJ2-1|NA
CASSSWGTSVYEQFF
TGTGCCAGCAGCTCCTGGGGGACTAGCGTCTATGAGCAGTTCTTC
>TRBD2|TRBV9|TRBJ2-1|NA
CASSVGGSFNEQFF
TGTGCCAGCAGCGTCGGCGGGAGTTTTAATGAGCAGTTCTTC
>NA|TRBV7-7|TRBJ2-2|NA
CASSPPGAVGGELFF
TGTGCCAGCAGCCCCCCAGGGGCCGTCGGCGGGGAGCTGTTTTTT
>NA|TRBV24-1|TRBJ1-5|NA
CATSGGESNQPQHF
TGTGCCACCAGTGGGGGGGAAAGCAATCAGCCCCAGCATTTT
>NA|TRBV7-2|TRBJ1-6|NA
CASSLLGQGESPLHF
TGTGCCAGCAGCTTGTTAGGGCAGGGCGAGTCACCCCTCCACTTT
>NA|TRBV2|TRBJ1-4|NA
CASLQSTNEKLFF
TGTGCCAGCCTACAGTCAACTAATGAAAAACTGTTTTTT
>TRBD2|TRBV18|TRBJ2-3|NA
CASSPPTGLAGEFGTDTQYF
TGTGCCAGCTCACCACCGACGGGACTAGCGGGAGAATTTGGCACAGATACGCAGTATTTT
>NA|TRBV19|TRBJ1-5|NA
CASSVGQGWNQPQHF
TGTGCCAGTAGTGTCGGGCAGGGATGGAATCAGCCCCAGCATTTT
>NA|TRBV5-1|TRBJ2-7|NA
CASSLAVQGWEQYF
TGCGCCAGCAGCTTGGCCGTGCAGGGGTGGGAGCAGTACTTC
>TRBD2|TRBV6-6|TRBJ2-3|NA
CASSRSWLAGRTDTQYF
TGTGCCAGCAGTCGCTCATGGCTAGCGGGCCGCACAGATACGCAGTATTTT
>NA|TRBV28|TRBJ1-1|NA
CASSLPGNTEAFF
TGTGCCAGCAGTTTACCAGGGAACACTGAAGCTTTCTTT
>TRBD2|TRBV3-1/TRBV3-2|TRBJ2-3|few
CASSQMTSGKGDTQYF
TGTGCCAGCAGCCAAATGACTAGCGGGAAAGGGGATACGCAGTATTTT